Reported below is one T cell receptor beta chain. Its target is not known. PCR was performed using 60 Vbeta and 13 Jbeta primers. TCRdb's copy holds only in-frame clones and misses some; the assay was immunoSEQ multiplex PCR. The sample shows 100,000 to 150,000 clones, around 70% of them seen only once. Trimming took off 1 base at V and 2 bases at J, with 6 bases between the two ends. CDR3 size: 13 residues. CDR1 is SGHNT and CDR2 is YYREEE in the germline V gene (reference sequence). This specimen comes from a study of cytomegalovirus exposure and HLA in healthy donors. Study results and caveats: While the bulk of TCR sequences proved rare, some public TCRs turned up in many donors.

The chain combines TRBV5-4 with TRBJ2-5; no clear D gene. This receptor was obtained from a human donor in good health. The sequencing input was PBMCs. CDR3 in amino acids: CASSLPRQETQYF. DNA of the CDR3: TGTGCCAGCAGCTTGCCTCGGCAAGAGACCCAGTACTTC.